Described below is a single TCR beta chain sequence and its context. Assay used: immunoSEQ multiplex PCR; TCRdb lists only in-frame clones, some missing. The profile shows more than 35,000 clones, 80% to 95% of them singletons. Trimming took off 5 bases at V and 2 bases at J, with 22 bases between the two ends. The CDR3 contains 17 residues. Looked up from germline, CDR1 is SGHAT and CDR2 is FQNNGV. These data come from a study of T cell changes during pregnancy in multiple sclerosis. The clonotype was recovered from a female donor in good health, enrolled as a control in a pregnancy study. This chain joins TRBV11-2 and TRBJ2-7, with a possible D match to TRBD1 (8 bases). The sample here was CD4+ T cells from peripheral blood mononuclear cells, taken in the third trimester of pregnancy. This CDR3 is CASSRGVRGHYPYEQYF. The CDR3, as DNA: TGTGCCAGCAGCCGGGGGGTCAGGGGGCACTACCCCTACGAGCAGTACTTC.